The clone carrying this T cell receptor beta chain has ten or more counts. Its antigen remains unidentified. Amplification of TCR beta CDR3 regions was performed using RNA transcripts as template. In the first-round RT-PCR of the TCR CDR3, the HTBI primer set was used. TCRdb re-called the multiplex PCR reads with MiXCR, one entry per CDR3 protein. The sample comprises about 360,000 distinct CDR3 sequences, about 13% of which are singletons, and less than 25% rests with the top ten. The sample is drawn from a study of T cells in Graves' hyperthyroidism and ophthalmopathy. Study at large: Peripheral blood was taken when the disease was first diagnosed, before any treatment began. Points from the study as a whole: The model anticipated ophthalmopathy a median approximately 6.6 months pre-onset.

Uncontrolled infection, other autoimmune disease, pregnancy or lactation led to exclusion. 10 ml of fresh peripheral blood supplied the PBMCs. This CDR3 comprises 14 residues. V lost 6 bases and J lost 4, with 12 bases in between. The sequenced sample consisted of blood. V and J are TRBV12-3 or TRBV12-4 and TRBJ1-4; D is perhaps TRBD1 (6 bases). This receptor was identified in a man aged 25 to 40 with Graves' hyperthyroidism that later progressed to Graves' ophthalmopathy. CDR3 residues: CASSPGQFNEKLFF. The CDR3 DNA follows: TGTGCCAGCAGCCCCGGACAGTTTAATGAAAAACTGTTTTTT.